This TCR beta chain is drawn from a study of blood T cell repertoires in COVID-19. Study-level information: COVID-19 samples, acute and convalescent, were from the United States, Italy and Spain. Sample material is recorded as cDNA or gDNA derived from T cells, B-cell-depleted T cells, or PBMCs.

The CDR3 is 14 amino acids. CDR1 ENHRY and CDR2 SYGVKD come from the germline V gene. Germline trimming cut 6 bases from V and 6 bases from J; bases unmatched to any gene: 4. In the original processing: Scientists estimated how many nucleated cells there were by amplifying reference gene primers. Here immunoSEQ multiplex PCR was the method, and the copy in TCRdb shows in-frame clones only, minus some. Clonal size and the V and J genes are those of that table, whereas D and trimming came from the DNA. The sample holds around 120,000 clones, approximately 62% seen once. The TCR sequence derives from a man aged 80 or over with acute or convalescent COVID-19. This chain joins TRBV10-3 and TRBJ2-1, with 11 nucleotides matching TRBD2. Sequencing input: peripheral blood. The CDR3 nucleotides are TGTGCCATCAGGGGGACTAGCGGAATCAATGAGCAGTTCTTC. Translating gives CAIRGTSGINEQFF.